These 3 T cell receptor beta chains came from one sample sequenced in a study of T-cell reconstitution after alpha-beta-depleted transplantation in children. Unique molecular identifiers were built into the TCRbeta library. TCRdb recomputed calls from the PCR reads with MiXCR, one row per CDR3 protein. In the table there are around 670,000 distinct CDR3 sequences, around 14% of which are singletons. Material: PBMCs, obtained before TCRalphabeta/CD19-depleted stem cell transplant. The receptors stem from a girl under 10 years old with congenital amegakaryocytic thrombocytopenia, due to receive a stem cell transplant.

The table lists this clonotype with a few counts. The chain recombines TRBV4-1 with TRBJ2-7; D might be TRBD2 (7 bases). The CDR3 spans 16 residues. V shed 1 base and J shed 9 bases, with 22 bases lying between them. The germline V gene has CDR1 MGHRA and CDR2 YSYEKL. This chain's CDR3 is CASSQASGAGVYGQYF. CDR3 coding DNA: TGCGCCAGCAGCCAAGCATCGGGGGCGGGAGTCTATGGGCAGTACTTC.

V and J are TRBV12-3 or TRBV12-4 and TRBJ2-2; 9 nucleotides match TRBD1. The CDR3 length is 15 residues. Germline trimming cut 6 bases from V and 6 bases from J; bases unmatched to any gene: 8. The CDR3 sequence is CASSPDRGAAGELFF. The CDR3 nucleotides are TGTGCCAGCAGCCCCGACAGGGGGGCGGCCGGGGAGCTGTTTTTT.

This sequence joins TRBV3-1 and TRBJ2-7; 12 bases align to TRBD1. Germline V gives CDR1 LGHDT, CDR2 YNNKEL (reference sequence). CDR3 size: 16 residues. V shed 3 bases and J 7 bases; nucleotides not matched to a gene: 10. CDR3 amino acids: CASSQHPGQGACEQYF. The CDR3 nucleotides are TGTGCCAGCAGCCAGCACCCGGGACAGGGGGCTTGTGAGCAGTACTTC.